Below, one T cell receptor beta chain is given with its context. Its antigen remains unknown. TCRB transcripts that were expressed got sequenced, as all of the isolated RNA had been reverse transcribed. Assay used: immunoSEQ multiplex PCR; TCRdb lists only in-frame clones, some missing. This table holds some 150,000 clones, 6.9% found once. Germline V gene data show CDR1 as LNHDA and CDR2 as SQIVND (reference sequence). CDR3 length equals 13 residues. The V segment lost 4 bases and the J segment 7 bases; nucleotides outside the gene matches: 4. This entry belongs to a study of beta chain features in type 1 diabetes. Study-level findings and limits: The influence of HLA type on TCRB rearrangement stayed undetermined. Naive, central memory and regulatory TCRB repertoires appeared more similar among patients than healthy donors.

A sort by CD45RO/CCR7/CD25/CD127/CD95/CD27 yielded CD4+ naive, central memory, regulatory and stem cell-like memory cells. This chain uses TRBV19 with TRBJ2-4, with 7 bases lining up with TRBD1. This TCR came from a woman aged 25-40 years in good health. Sequencing used central memory CD4+ T cells from blood. The CDR3 DNA sequence: TGTGCCAGTAGTACAGGGGGTACGAACATTCAGTACTTC. Protein sequence: CASSTGGTNIQYF. Using reference TRBV19 and TRBJ2-4 for the parts outside the CDR3, the full variable domain is DGGITQSPKYLFRKEGQNVTLSCEQNLNHDAMYWYRQDPGQGLRLIYYSQIVNDFQKGDIAEGYSVSREKKESFPLTVTSAQKNPTAFYLCASSTGGTNIQYFGAGTRLSVL.